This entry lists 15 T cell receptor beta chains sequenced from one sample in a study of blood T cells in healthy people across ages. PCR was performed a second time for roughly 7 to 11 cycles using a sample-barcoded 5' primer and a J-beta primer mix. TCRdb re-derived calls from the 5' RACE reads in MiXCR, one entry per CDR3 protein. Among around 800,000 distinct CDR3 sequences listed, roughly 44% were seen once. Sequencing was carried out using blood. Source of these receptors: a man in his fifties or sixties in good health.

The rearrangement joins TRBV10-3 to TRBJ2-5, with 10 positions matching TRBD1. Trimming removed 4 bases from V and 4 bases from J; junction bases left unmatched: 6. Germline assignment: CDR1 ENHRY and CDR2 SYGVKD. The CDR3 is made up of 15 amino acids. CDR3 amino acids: CAISVPGQGPETQYF. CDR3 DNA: TGTGCCATCAGTGTCCCGGGACAGGGGCCAGAGACCCAGTACTTC.

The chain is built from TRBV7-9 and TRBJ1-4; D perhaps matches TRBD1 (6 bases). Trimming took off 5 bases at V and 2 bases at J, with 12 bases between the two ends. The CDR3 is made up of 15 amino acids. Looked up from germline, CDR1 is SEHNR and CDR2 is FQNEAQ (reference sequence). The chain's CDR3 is CASSHTGYTNEKLFF. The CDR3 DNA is TGTGCCAGCAGCCATACAGGGTACACTAATGAAAAACTGTTTTTT.

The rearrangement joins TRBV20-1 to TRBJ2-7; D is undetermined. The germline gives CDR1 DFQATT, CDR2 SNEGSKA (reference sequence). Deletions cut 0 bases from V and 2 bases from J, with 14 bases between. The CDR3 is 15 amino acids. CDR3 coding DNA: TGCAGTGCTAGAGATCTTTATGGCAATCCCTACGAGCAGTACTTC. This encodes CSARDLYGNPYEQYF.

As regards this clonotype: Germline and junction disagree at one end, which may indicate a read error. The CDR3 DNA is TGTGCCAGCAGCCCGACCAGGGAAGGTGGCTACAATGGGCAGTTCTTC. This translates into CASSPTREGGYNGQFF. J is TRBJ2-1 and V is TRBV11-2; TRBD1 is a possible D gene (5 bases). This CDR3 is 16 amino acids long. In germline, CDR1 is SGHAT, CDR2 FQNNGV.

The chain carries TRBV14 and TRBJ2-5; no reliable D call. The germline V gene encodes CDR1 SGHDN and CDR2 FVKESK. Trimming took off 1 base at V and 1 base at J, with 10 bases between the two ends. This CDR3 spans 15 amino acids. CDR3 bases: TGTGCCAGCAGCCAAGGAGTCGGCGTCCAAGAGACCCAGTACTTC. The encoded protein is CASSQGVGVQETQYF.

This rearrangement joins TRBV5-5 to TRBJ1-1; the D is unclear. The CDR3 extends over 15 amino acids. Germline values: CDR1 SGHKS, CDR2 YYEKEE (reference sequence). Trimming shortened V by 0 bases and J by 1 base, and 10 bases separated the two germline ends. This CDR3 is CASSLDLSRNTEAFF. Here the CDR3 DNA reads TGTGCCAGCAGCTTGGATTTGAGCAGGAACACTGAAGCTTTCTTT.

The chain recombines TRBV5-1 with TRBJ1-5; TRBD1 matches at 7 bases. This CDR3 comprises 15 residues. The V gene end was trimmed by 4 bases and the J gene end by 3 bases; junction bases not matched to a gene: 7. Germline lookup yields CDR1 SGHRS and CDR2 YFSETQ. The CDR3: CASSLGQPPNQPQHF. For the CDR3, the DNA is TGCGCCAGCAGCCTGGGACAGCCACCCAATCAGCCCCAGCATTTT.

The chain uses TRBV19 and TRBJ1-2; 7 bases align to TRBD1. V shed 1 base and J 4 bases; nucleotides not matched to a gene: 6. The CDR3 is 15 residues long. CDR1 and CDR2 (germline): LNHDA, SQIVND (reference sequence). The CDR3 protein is CASSIGGDSPYGYTF. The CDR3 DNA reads TGTGCCAGTAGTATAGGGGGGGACAGCCCCTATGGCTACACCTTC.

The DNA for the CDR3 is TGCAGCGTTGAGCCGTCTAGCACAGATACGCAGTATTTT. Residues: CSVEPSSTDTQYF. The gene calls are TRBV29-1 and TRBJ2-3; no definite D call. V was clipped by 3 bases and J by 0 bases, with 7 bases between them. The CDR3 loop spans 13 amino acids. Germline assignment: CDR1 SQVTM and CDR2 ANQGSEA.

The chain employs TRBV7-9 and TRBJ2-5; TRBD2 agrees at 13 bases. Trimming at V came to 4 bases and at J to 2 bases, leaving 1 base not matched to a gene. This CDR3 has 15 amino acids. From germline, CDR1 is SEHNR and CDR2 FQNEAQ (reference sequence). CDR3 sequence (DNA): TGTGCCAGCAGCTCGGGACTAGCGGGGCAAGAGACCCAGTACTTC. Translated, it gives CASSSGLAGQETQYF.

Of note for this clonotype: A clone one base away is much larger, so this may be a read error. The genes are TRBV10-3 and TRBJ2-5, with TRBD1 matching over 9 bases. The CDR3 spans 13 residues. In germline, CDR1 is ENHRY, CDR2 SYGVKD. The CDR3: CAIGDRDQGTQYF. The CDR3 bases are TGTGCCATCGGGGACAGGGACCAAGGGACCCAGTACTTC.

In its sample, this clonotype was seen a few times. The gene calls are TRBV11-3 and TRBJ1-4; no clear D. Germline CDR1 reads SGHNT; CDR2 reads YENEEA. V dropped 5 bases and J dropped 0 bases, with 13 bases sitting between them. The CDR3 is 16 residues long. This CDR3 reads CASSPLGVTTNEKLFF. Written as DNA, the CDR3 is TGTGCCAGCAGCCCATTGGGAGTTACAACTAATGAAAAACTGTTTTTT.

CDR3 in DNA: TGTGCCACCAAGACCGGGACAGGGGGCCGTGAGCAGTACTTC. Its translation: CATKTGTGGREQYF. The rearrangement joins TRBV12-3 or TRBV12-4 to TRBJ2-7; 12 nucleotides agree with TRBD1. V lost 10 bases, J lost 7 bases, and 11 bases stayed unmatched. The CDR3 covers 14 residues.

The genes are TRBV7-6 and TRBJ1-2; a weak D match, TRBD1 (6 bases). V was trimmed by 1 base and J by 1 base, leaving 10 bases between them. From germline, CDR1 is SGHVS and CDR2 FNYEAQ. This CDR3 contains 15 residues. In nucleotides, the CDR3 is TGTGCCAGCAGCTTAGACGACAGGATTAACTATGGCTACACCTTC. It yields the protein CASSLDDRINYGYTF.

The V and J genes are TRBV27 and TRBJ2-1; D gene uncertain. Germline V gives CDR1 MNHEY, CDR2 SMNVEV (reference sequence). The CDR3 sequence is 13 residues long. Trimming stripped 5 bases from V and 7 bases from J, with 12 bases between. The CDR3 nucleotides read TGTGCCAGCAGTGTATTCCTGCAGAATGAGCAGTTCTTC. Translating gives CASSVFLQNEQFF.